This entry lists 5 T cell receptor beta chains sequenced from one sample in a study of cytomegalovirus exposure and HLA in healthy donors. The table came from immunoSEQ multiplex PCR; TCRdb's copy has only in-frame clones and leaves some out. The table includes 150,000 to 200,000 clones, 75% to 90% detected once. Sequenced input: PBMCs. The receptor set was obtained from a man in his late teens or twenties in good health and CMV-seropositive.

About this clone: Additional DNA sequences in this sample encode the identical CDR3. The chain has TRBV6-4 and TRBJ2-1; a possible D gene is TRBD2 (6 bases). The V gene lost 0 bases and the J gene lost 0 bases, with 6 bases spanning the gap. This CDR3 has 15 amino acids. Germline CDR1 MRHNA, CDR2 SNTAGT. The CDR3 loop reads CASSDSAGSYNEQFF. The DNA for the CDR3 is TGTGCCAGCAGTGACTCAGCGGGCTCCTACAATGAGCAGTTCTTC.

The rearrangement links TRBV27 to TRBJ1-5; D is possibly TRBD1 (5 bases). Trimming cost V 6 bases and J 0 bases, with 12 bases left between them. Germline V CDR1 and CDR2: MNHEY, SMNVEV (reference sequence). The CDR3 totals 15 residues. In DNA, the CDR3 is TGTGCCAGCAGACCCGGGGGTTATAGCAATCAGCCCCAGCATTTT. Its translation is CASRPGGYSNQPQHF.

V usage is TRBV6-5 and J usage is TRBJ2-3, with D possibly being TRBD1 (5 bases). CDR1 MNHEY and CDR2 SVGAGI come from the germline V gene. CDR3 length equals 12 residues. The V gene lost 8 bases and the J gene lost 2 bases, with 8 bases spanning the gap. The CDR3, as DNA: TGTGCCAGCCAGGGATCCACAGATACGCAGTATTTT. This translates into CASQGSTDTQYF.

The chain joins TRBV28 to TRBJ2-7; D might be TRBD1 (6 bases). The CDR3 is 14 amino acids. The germline V and J ends were trimmed by 1 base and 6 bases, with 13 bases remaining between them. The germline CDR1 and CDR2 sequences are MDHEN and SYDVKM. The CDR3 bases are TGTGCCAGCAGTTTATACAGGGAAAGAGGCGAGCAGTACTTC. Its protein is CASSLYRERGEQYF.

V is TRBV29-1 and J is TRBJ1-1; possible D gene TRBD1, 5 bases. Germline CDR1 is SQVTM and CDR2 is ANQGSEA. The CDR3 has 13 residues. The ends were cut back, 3 bases at V and 0 bases at J, with 8 bases in the middle. The CDR3 nucleotides are TGCAGCGTTGACAGGGCAATGAACACTGAAGCTTTCTTT. The encoded protein is CSVDRAMNTEAFF.